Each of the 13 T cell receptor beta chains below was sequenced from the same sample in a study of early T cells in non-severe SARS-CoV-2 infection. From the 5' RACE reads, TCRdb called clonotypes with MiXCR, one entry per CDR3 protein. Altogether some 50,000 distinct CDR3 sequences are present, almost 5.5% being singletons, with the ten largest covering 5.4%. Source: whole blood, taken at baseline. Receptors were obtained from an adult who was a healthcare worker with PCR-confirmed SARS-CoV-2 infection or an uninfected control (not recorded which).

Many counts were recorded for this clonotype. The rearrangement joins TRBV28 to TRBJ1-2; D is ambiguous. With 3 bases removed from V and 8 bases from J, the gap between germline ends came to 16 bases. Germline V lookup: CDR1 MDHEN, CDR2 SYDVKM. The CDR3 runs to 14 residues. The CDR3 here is CASSFSNRLAGYTF. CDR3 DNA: TGTGCCAGCAGTTTTTCCAACCGACTGGCCGGCTACACCTTC.

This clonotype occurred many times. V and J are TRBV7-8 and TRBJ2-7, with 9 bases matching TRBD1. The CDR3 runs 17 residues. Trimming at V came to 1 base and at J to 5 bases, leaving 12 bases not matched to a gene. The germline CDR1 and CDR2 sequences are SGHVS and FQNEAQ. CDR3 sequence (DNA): TGTGCCAGCAGCTTAGTTCATAGGGGGACAGGGCAACACGAGCAGTACTTC. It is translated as CASSLVHRGTGQHEQYF.

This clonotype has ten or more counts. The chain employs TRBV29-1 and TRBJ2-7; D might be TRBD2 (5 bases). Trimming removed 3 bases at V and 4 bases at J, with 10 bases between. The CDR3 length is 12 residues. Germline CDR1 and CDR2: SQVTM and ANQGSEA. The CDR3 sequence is CSVDSSGYEQYF. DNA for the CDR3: TGCAGCGTTGATTCCTCGGGGTACGAGCAGTACTTC.

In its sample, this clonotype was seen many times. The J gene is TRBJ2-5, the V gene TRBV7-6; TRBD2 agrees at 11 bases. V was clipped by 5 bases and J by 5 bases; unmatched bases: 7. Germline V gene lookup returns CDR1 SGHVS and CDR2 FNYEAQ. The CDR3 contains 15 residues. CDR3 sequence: CASSPRPSGGETQYF. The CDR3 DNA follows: TGTGCCAGCAGCCCCCGGCCTAGCGGGGGGGAGACCCAGTACTTC.

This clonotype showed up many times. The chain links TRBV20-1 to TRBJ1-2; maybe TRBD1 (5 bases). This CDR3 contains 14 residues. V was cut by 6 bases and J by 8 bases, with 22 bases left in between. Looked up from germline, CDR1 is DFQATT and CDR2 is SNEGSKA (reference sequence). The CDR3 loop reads CSAFRDGSDRGYTF. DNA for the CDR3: TGCAGTGCATTCCGGGACGGCAGTGATAGGGGCTACACCTTC.

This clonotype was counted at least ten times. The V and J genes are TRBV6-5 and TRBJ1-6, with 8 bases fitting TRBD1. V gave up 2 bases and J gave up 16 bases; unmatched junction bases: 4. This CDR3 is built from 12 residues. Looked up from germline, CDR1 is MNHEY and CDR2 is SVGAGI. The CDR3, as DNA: TGTGCCAGCAGTTACCGACAGGGGAAACTCCACTTT. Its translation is CASSYRQGKLHF.

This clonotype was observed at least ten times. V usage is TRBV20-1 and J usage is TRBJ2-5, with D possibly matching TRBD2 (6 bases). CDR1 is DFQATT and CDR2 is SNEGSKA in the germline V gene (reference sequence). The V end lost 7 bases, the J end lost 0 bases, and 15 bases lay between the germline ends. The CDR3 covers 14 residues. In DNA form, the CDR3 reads TGCAGTGTTACCGCTAGCGCCCACCAAGAGACCCAGTACTTC. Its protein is CSVTASAHQETQYF.

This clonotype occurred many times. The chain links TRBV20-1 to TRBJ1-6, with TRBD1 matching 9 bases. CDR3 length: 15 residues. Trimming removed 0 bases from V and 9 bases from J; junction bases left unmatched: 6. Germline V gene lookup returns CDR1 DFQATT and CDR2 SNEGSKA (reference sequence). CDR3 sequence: CSARDLGDRVSPLHF. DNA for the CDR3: TGCAGTGCTAGAGATCTAGGGGACAGGGTTTCACCCCTCCACTTT.

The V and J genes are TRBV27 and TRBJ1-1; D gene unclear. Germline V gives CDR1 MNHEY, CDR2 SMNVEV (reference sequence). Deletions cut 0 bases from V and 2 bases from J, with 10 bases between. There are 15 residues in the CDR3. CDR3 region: CASSLSSRLNTEAFF. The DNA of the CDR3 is TGTGCCAGCAGTTTATCAAGCAGGCTTAACACTGAAGCTTTCTTT.

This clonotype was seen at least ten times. CDR3 amino acids: CASSERSTDTQYF. In nucleotides, the CDR3 is TGTGCCAGCAGTGAACGGAGCACAGATACGCAGTATTTT. The chain joins TRBV6-4 to TRBJ2-3; no firm D call. Germline loops: CDR1 MRHNA, CDR2 SNTAGT. CDR3 size: 13 residues. V lost 3 bases and J 0 bases, leaving 4 bases between the germline ends.

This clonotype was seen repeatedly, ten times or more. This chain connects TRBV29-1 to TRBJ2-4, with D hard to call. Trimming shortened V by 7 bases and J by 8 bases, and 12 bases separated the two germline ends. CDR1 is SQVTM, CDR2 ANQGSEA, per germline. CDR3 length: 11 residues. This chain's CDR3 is CSGRTGDIQYF. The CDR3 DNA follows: TGCAGCGGACGGACCGGAGACATTCAGTACTTC.

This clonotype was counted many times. CDR3 protein: CASRDVRGTETQYF. CDR3 bases: TGTGCCAGCAGAGACGTACGTGGGACGGAGACCCAGTACTTC. The chain recombines TRBV6-5 with TRBJ2-5; the D call may be TRBD1 or TRBD2 (5 bases each). The V end was cut by 6 bases, the J end by 5 bases, with 16 bases between. The CDR3 spans 14 residues. Germline V gene sequence: CDR1 MNHEY, CDR2 SVGAGI.

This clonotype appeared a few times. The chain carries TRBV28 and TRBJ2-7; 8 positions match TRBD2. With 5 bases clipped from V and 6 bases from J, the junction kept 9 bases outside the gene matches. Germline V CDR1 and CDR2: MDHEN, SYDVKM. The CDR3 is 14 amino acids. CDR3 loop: CASSALGGAGEQYF. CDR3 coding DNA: TGTGCCAGCAGTGCACTCGGGGGGGCCGGCGAGCAGTACTTC.